Following are 24 T cell receptor beta chains from one sample sequenced in a study of beta chain features in type 1 diabetes. Every isolated RNA sample was fully reverse transcribed, so sequencing captured expressed TCRB transcripts. The repertoire was sequenced with immunoSEQ multiplex PCR; TCRdb's copy has only in-frame clones and lacks some. Seen here are just over 600,000 clones, 15% observed once, and the top ten hold approximately 0.093%. The sequenced sample consisted of naive CD4+ T cells from blood. Receptor source: a young man in good health.

A few counts support this clone. The chain couples TRBV28 to TRBJ2-1; 8 positions match TRBD1. From germline, CDR1 is MDHEN and CDR2 SYDVKM. There are 15 residues in the CDR3. The ends lost 3 bases at V and 4 bases at J; junction bases unmatched: 5. For the CDR3, the DNA is TGTGCCAGCAGTTTCCGGGACAGGTTTTACAATGAGCAGTTCTTC. Translating gives CASSFRDRFYNEQFF.

This chain links TRBV5-1 with TRBJ1-2; D possibly corresponds to TRBD1 (5 bases). The CDR3 has 14 amino acids. Germline V CDR1 and CDR2: SGHRS, YFSETQ. V was shortened by 2 bases and J by 0 bases, with 8 bases between the two germline ends. The CDR3 loop is CASSFQGTNYGYTF. The CDR3 DNA reads TGCGCCAGCAGCTTCCAGGGTACTAACTATGGCTACACCTTC.

This clone was recorded only once. The CDR3 loop reads CASSPGLTGAHGYTF. As DNA, the CDR3 is TGTGCCAGCTCACCCGGTCTCACAGGGGCCCATGGCTACACCTTC. J is TRBJ1-2 and V is TRBV18, with TRBD1 identical over 7 bases. This CDR3 has 15 residues. Germline trimming cut 3 bases from V and 6 bases from J; bases unmatched to any gene: 10. Germline V gene data show CDR1 as KGHSH and CDR2 as LQKENI.

This clone was observed a few times. J is TRBJ2-7 and V is TRBV7-9, with 9 bases that match TRBD1. The CDR3 length is 16 residues. Germline CDR1 SEHNR, CDR2 FQNEAQ (reference sequence). Trimming took 4 bases from V and 8 from J; bases not matched to a gene: 15. Here the CDR3 reads CASSSGQGIRAGKQYF. CDR3 coding DNA: TGTGCCAGCAGCTCGGGACAGGGTATTCGCGCTGGGAAGCAGTACTTC.

As for this clone: The junction departs from germline at one end; a sequencing error may be responsible. J is TRBJ2-6 and V is TRBV11-3; TRBD2 might be the D (5 bases). The CDR3 sequence is 16 residues long. Germline CDR1 SGHNT, CDR2 YENEEA. The CDR3 DNA reads TGTGCCAGCAGTTTAGGACTGACCTCTGGGGCCAACGTCCTGACTTTC. It is translated as CASSLGLTSGANVLTF.

This clone was seen more than once but under ten times. This CDR3 fails to terminate in the conserved phenylalanine or tryptophan, so it likely reflects a read error. It is unclear where the CDR3 begins or ends on the DNA, so no DNA is shown, and the CDR3 is as TCRdb lists it. J is TRBJ1-1 and V is TRBV7-9; the table assigns TRBD1, which was not confirmed against the DNA. Germline CDR1 reads SEHNR; CDR2 reads FQNEAQ (reference sequence). From its first to its last residue, the CDR3 has 12 amino acids. The CDR3 sequence: CASSLTLTGVTL.

This clone was counted between two and nine times. CDR3 region: CASSLGKIDTQYF. CDR3 in DNA: TGTGCCAGCAGCCTCGGGAAAATAGATACGCAGTATTTT. The V and J genes are TRBV7-2 and TRBJ2-3, with D possibly TRBD2 on 5 matching bases. The CDR3 has 13 amino acids. The ends were cut back, 5 bases at V and 5 bases at J, with 11 bases in the middle. The germline CDR1 and CDR2 sequences are SGHTA and FQGNSA.

This clone has more than one count but fewer than ten. The rearrangement joins TRBV9 to TRBJ2-7, with 11 bases matching TRBD2. The CDR3 is 16 residues long. The V and J ends lost 2 bases and 4 bases, in that order; junction bases with no gene match: 8. CDR1 and CDR2 from the germline V gene are SGDLS and YYNGEE. The DNA of the CDR3 is TGTGCCAGCAGCGTGGGTAGCGGGAGGGCCATTTACGAGCAGTACTTC. It codes for CASSVGSGRAIYEQYF.

V usage is TRBV13 and J usage is TRBJ1-1; 8 positions agree with TRBD1. The CDR3 is 13 amino acids. In germline, CDR1 is PRHDT, CDR2 FYEKMQ (reference sequence). The J segment lost 8 bases and the V segment lost 1 base, leaving 3 bases of the junction unmatched. The CDR3 DNA is TGTGCCAGCAGCTTAGAACAGGGGGGAGAAGCTTTCTTT. As protein: CASSLEQGGEAFF.

This chain joins TRBV21-1 and TRBJ2-3; the DNA was not used to check the table's D call, TRBD1. TRBV21-1 is a pseudogene segment. There are 14 residues in the CDR3. CDR3 sequence reads: CASSRWGRQDTQYF. The DNA of the CDR3 is TGTGCCAGCAGCAGGTGGGGGCGGCAAGATACGCAGTATTTT.

This clone was counted a few times. This chain uses TRBV7-2 with TRBJ2-7; D gene unclear. V lost 6 bases and J lost 1, with 19 bases in between. The CDR3 contains 16 residues. The germline V gene encodes CDR1 SGHTA and CDR2 FQGNSA. CDR3 amino acids: CASRDPGGRLSYEQYF. The CDR3, as DNA: TGTGCCAGCAGAGACCCTGGTGGCAGGCTATCCTACGAGCAGTACTTC.

The sample holds a few counts of this clone. The gene calls are TRBV7-9 and TRBJ2-1, with 12 nucleotides matching TRBD1. CDR3 length: 13 residues. CDR1 is SEHNR, CDR2 FQNEAQ, per germline (reference sequence). J was trimmed by 15 bases and V by 5 bases; bases with no gene match: 8. The CDR3 loop is CASSGWDRGRLFF. The CDR3 DNA follows: TGTGCCAGCAGCGGATGGGACAGGGGGCGTCTGTTCTTC.

The gene calls are TRBV5-1 and TRBJ2-5; perhaps D is TRBD1 or TRBD2 (6 bases each). Between the trimmed V and J ends, which lost 4 bases and 5 bases, there was a span of 18 bases. The CDR3 is 15 residues long. Germline V CDR1 and CDR2: SGHRS, YFSETQ. The DNA of the CDR3 is TGCGCCAGCAGCGGCGGGACACCTAAGGGGGAGACCCAGTACTTC. Amino acids: CASSGGTPKGETQYF.

This clone has more than one count but fewer than ten. The V and J genes are TRBV18 and TRBJ2-3, with 8 bases lining up with TRBD2. The CDR3 has 17 residues. Germline V CDR1 and CDR2: KGHSH, LQKENI. Trimming took 3 bases from V and 1 from J; bases not matched to a gene: 9. CDR3 sequence (DNA): TGTGCCAGCTCACCGGCAGGCGGGGGGTTCCGCACAGATACGCAGTATTTT. Translating it yields CASSPAGGGFRTDTQYF. Looking up the rest from reference TRBV18 and TRBJ2-3 gives the full variable domain: NAGVMQNPRHLVRRRGQEARLRCSPMKGHSHVYWYRQLPEEGLKFMVYLQKENIIDESGMPKERFSAEFPKEGPSILRIQQVVRGDSAAYFCASSPAGGGFRTDTQYFGPGTRLTVL.

This clone has a handful of counts. The rearrangement uses TRBV27 and TRBJ2-1; D ambiguous. The CDR3 totals 17 residues. Per germline, CDR1 MNHEY and CDR2 SMNVEV (reference sequence). V was cut by 5 bases and J by 2 bases, with 19 bases left in between. The CDR3 loop is CASSPPSRATTYNEQFF. In nucleotides, the CDR3 is TGTGCCAGCAGTCCCCCTTCTAGGGCGACGACCTACAATGAGCAGTTCTTC.

This chain connects TRBV7-3 to TRBJ2-1; 12 nucleotides match TRBD2. The V and J ends lost 5 bases and 4 bases, in that order; junction bases with no gene match: 9. CDR1 and CDR2 from the germline V gene are SGHTA and FQGTGA. This CDR3 comprises 17 residues. CDR3 amino acids: CASSHLRTSGVYNEQFF. CDR3 nucleotides: TGTGCCAGCAGCCATCTACGGACTAGCGGGGTTTACAATGAGCAGTTCTTC.

The chain joins TRBV5-1 to TRBJ2-3; the D gene could be TRBD1 or TRBD2 (5 bases each). Per the germline V gene, CDR1 is SGHRS and CDR2 is YFSETQ. The germline V and J ends were trimmed by 0 bases and 2 bases, with 13 bases remaining between them. The CDR3 runs 16 residues. In DNA form, the CDR3 reads TGCGCCAGCAGCTTGGTCCTAGGGGAGCCCACAGATACGCAGTATTTT. Translating it yields CASSLVLGEPTDTQYF.

This clone came up a few times. The V call is TRBV29-1, the J call TRBJ1-1; D possibly corresponds to TRBD1 (6 bases). Germline loops: CDR1 SQVTM, CDR2 ANQGSEA. V was trimmed by 6 bases and J by 1 base, leaving 18 bases between them. The CDR3 is 15 residues long. The DNA for the CDR3 is TGCAGCGTCGCCCCAGGGGTCGGTCGGAACACTGAAGCTTTCTTT. This sequence encodes CSVAPGVGRNTEAFF.

In its sample, this clone was seen a few times. The chain carries TRBV7-2 and TRBJ2-1, with D perhaps TRBD1 (5 bases). The germline gives CDR1 SGHTA, CDR2 FQGNSA. V was pared by 3 bases and J by 7 bases, with 13 bases between. This CDR3 region has 14 residues. CDR3 protein: CASSFGHIMNEQFF. The DNA for the CDR3 is TGTGCCAGCAGCTTTGGACACATCATGAATGAGCAGTTCTTC.

This clone occurred a few times. This sequence joins TRBV9 and TRBJ2-7, with D tentatively TRBD1 (6 bases). CDR1 and CDR2 (germline): SGDLS, YYNGEE. The V end lost 3 bases, the J end lost 6 bases, and 16 bases lay between the germline ends. The CDR3 spans 14 residues. The CDR3 DNA sequence: TGTGCCAGCAGCGAGGGACATCCAACCTCCGAGCAGTACTTC. Its translation: CASSEGHPTSEQYF.

This chain uses TRBV7-9 with TRBJ2-7; D might be TRBD1 or TRBD2, each matching 5 bases. Germline CDR1 and CDR2: SEHNR and FQNEAQ (reference sequence). V lost 1 base and J lost 2, with 6 bases in between. CDR3 length: 13 amino acids. For the CDR3, the DNA is TGTGCCAGCAGCTTAGAGGGACCCTACGAGCAGTACTTC. It specifies CASSLEGPYEQYF.

The genes are TRBV5-4 and TRBJ2-7; D is uncertain. Germline V gives CDR1 SGHNT, CDR2 YYREEE (reference sequence). Trimming shortened V by 1 base and J by 4 bases, and 12 bases separated the two germline ends. CDR3 size: 14 residues. CDR3 sequence: CASSLREISYEQYF. CDR3 in DNA: TGTGCCAGCAGCTTGCGAGAGATAAGTTACGAGCAGTACTTC.

A few counts support this clone. J is TRBJ2-7 and V is TRBV18; D might be TRBD1 (6 bases). V shed 1 base and J shed 6 bases, with 13 bases lying between them. CDR3 size: 14 residues. CDR1 and CDR2 (germline): KGHSH, LQKENI. CDR3 in amino acids: CASSPQTGVREQYF. CDR3 in DNA: TGTGCCAGCTCACCACAGACAGGTGTGCGCGAGCAGTACTTC.

The chain combines TRBV9 with TRBJ2-5, with D hard to call. This CDR3 is built from 14 residues. Germline lookup yields CDR1 SGDLS and CDR2 YYNGEE. Deletions cut 2 bases from V and 3 bases from J, with 11 bases between. The CDR3 nucleotides are TGTGCCAGCAGCGTTGGTACAAAAAAAGAGACCCAGTACTTC. This translates into CASSVGTKKETQYF.